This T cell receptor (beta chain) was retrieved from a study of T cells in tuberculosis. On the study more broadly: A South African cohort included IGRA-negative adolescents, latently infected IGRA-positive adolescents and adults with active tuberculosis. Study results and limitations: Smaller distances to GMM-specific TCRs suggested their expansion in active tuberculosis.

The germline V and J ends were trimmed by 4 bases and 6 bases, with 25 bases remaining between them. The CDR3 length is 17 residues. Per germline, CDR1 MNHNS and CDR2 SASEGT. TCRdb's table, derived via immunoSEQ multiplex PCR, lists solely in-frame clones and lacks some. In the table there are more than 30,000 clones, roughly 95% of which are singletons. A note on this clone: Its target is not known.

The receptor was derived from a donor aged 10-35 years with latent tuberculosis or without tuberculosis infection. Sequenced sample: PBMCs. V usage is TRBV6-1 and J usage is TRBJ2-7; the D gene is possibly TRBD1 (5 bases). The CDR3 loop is CASSGADSTLPSGEQYF. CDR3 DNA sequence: TGTGCCAGCAGTGGCGCCGACAGCACTCTTCCTTCTGGCGAGCAGTACTTC.